These 17 T cell receptor beta chains were all obtained from the same sample, sequenced in a study of cytomegalovirus exposure and HLA in healthy donors. The PCR used 60 Vbeta and 13 Jbeta primers. Profiling relied on immunoSEQ multiplex PCR, and the TCRdb table lists in-frame clones only, not all of them. The repertoire holds 200,000 or so clones, with around four fifths as singletons. Sample: PBMCs. These TCRs come from a woman aged 45-60 years in good health and CMV-seropositive.

The gene calls are TRBV7-2 and TRBJ1-3; 7 bases line up with TRBD1. The trim removed 2 bases at V and 3 bases at J, leaving 10 bases unmatched. Per the germline V gene, CDR1 is SGHTA and CDR2 is FQGNSA. This CDR3 spans 17 amino acids. CDR3 DNA sequence: TGTGCCAGCAGCTTAACGACCCAGGGGGTGGGTGGAAACACCATATATTTT. Its translation is CASSLTTQGVGGNTIYF.

The V gene is TRBV5-6, the J gene TRBJ2-7; TRBD1 agrees at 12 bases. The V and J ends lost 3 bases and 3 bases, in that order; junction bases with no gene match: 4. The CDR3 has 15 amino acids. Per germline, CDR1 SGHDT and CDR2 YYEEEE. CDR3 sequence reads: CASSSGTGGVYEQYF. The CDR3 nucleotides read TGTGCCAGCAGCTCGGGGACAGGGGGCGTCTACGAGCAGTACTTC.

The chain recombines TRBV2 with TRBJ2-7, with a weak D call TRBD1 (5 bases). The CDR3 extends over 15 amino acids. Between the trimmed V and J ends, which lost 5 bases and 0 bases, there was a span of 14 bases. The germline V gene encodes CDR1 SNHLY and CDR2 FYNNEI. DNA for the CDR3: TGTGCCAGCAGTCCCCAGGGCTCTAGCTCCTACGAGCAGTACTTC. It is translated as CASSPQGSSSYEQYF.

The chain carries TRBV7-9 and TRBJ1-4; D unclear. Germline CDR1 SEHNR, CDR2 FQNEAQ (reference sequence). Trimming removed 1 base from V and 0 bases from J, with 9 bases in between. CDR3 size: 16 residues. The CDR3 loop reads CASSLVVTATNEKLFF. The CDR3 DNA follows: TGTGCCAGCAGCTTAGTGGTTACAGCAACTAATGAAAAACTGTTTTTT.

A few counts support this clone. V and J are TRBV11-2 and TRBJ1-1; D is perhaps TRBD1 (5 bases). The V end lost 2 bases, the J end lost 3 bases, and 13 bases lay between the germline ends. In germline, CDR1 is SGHAT, CDR2 FQNNGV. CDR3 length equals 15 residues. CDR3 residues: CASSLSPGMDTEAFF. CDR3 bases: TGTGCCAGCAGCTTATCCCCAGGGATGGACACTGAAGCTTTCTTT.

V usage is TRBV9 and J usage is TRBJ1-1, with 7 bases that match TRBD1. This CDR3 is built from 14 residues. Germline-derived CDR1 and CDR2 are SGDLS and YYNGEE. V trimming: 0 bases; J trimming: 3 bases; junction bases outside the gene matches: 2. This CDR3 reads CASSVDRGDTEAFF. DNA for the CDR3: TGTGCCAGCAGCGTAGACAGGGGAGACACTGAAGCTTTCTTT.

The J gene is TRBJ2-1, the V gene TRBV7-2; TRBD1 is a possible D gene (5 bases). Deletions cut 0 bases from V and 10 bases from J, with 16 bases between. The germline CDR1 and CDR2 sequences are SGHTA and FQGNSA. The CDR3 length is 15 residues. This CDR3 reads CASSLAPDWGLEQFF. The CDR3 bases are TGTGCCAGCAGCTTAGCGCCGGATTGGGGCCTCGAGCAGTTCTTC.

The V and J genes are TRBV11-2 and TRBJ2-3, with a tentative D call TRBD1 (6 bases). Germline-derived CDR1 and CDR2 are SGHAT and FQNNGV. CDR3 length equals 15 residues. Between the trimmed V and J ends, which lost 0 bases and 2 bases, there was a span of 9 bases. This CDR3 reads CASSLEGGVTDTQYF. The CDR3 coding sequence is TGTGCCAGCAGCTTAGAAGGGGGAGTCACAGATACGCAGTATTTT.

V and J are TRBV9 and TRBJ2-3; 10 bases line up with TRBD2. The CDR3 runs 16 residues. Germline loops: CDR1 SGDLS, CDR2 YYNGEE. V lost 3 bases to trimming and J lost 7 bases; unmatched junction nucleotides: 11. DNA of the CDR3: TGTGCCAGCAGCGGTGGCCTAGCGGGAGCTCGCCATACGCAGTATTTT. This translates into CASSGGLAGARHTQYF.

The chain is built from TRBV10-3 and TRBJ2-5; a weak D match, TRBD1 (6 bases). CDR1 and CDR2 (germline): ENHRY, SYGVKD. Trimming stripped 6 bases from V and 4 bases from J, with 15 bases between. The CDR3 loop spans 14 amino acids. This chain's CDR3 is CAIRAVGAGETQYF. In DNA form, the CDR3 reads TGTGCCATCAGGGCCGTGGGGGCCGGAGAGACCCAGTACTTC.

The V call is TRBV5-1, the J call TRBJ1-1, with D perhaps matching TRBD1 (6 bases). The CDR3 length is 15 residues. Germline assignment: CDR1 SGHRS and CDR2 YFSETQ. V lost 4 bases, J lost 7 bases, and 20 bases lay in between. CDR3 nucleotides: TGCGCCAGCAGCCCGAGGGGAAGGGGGGGATTTGAAGCTTTCTTT. Encoded protein: CASSPRGRGGFEAFF.

The J gene is TRBJ2-3, the V gene TRBV7-9; 9 bases line up with TRBD1. CDR1 and CDR2 from the germline V gene are SEHNR and FQNEAQ (reference sequence). This CDR3 comprises 14 residues. Unmatched junction bases numbered 1, after V lost 2 bases and J lost 4 bases. The CDR3 protein is CASSLTGGADTQYF. The CDR3 DNA reads as TGTGCCAGCAGCTTAACAGGGGGCGCAGATACGCAGTATTTT.

The chain carries TRBV6-5 and TRBJ2-5; 9 bases align to TRBD2. Per germline, CDR1 MNHEY and CDR2 SVGAGI. With V trimmed by 2 bases and J by 2 bases, 3 bases remained unmatched. The CDR3 contains 15 residues. CDR3 region: CASSYNLAGQETQYF. DNA for the CDR3: TGTGCCAGCAGTTACAACCTAGCGGGGCAAGAGACCCAGTACTTC.

J is TRBJ1-2 and V is TRBV28, with a possible D match to TRBD1 (6 bases). The CDR3 runs to 16 residues. Looked up from germline, CDR1 is MDHEN and CDR2 is SYDVKM. The germline V and J ends were trimmed by 6 bases and 3 bases, with 20 bases remaining between them. The CDR3, as DNA: TGTGCCAGCAGCCCAGGGGCCCCCCCCGCCCACTATGGCTACACCTTC. This codes for CASSPGAPPAHYGYTF.

The J gene is TRBJ1-6, the V gene TRBV28, with 9 bases matching TRBD1. CDR3 length: 16 amino acids. V gave up 4 bases and J gave up 7 bases; unmatched junction bases: 8. Germline V CDR1 and CDR2: MDHEN, SYDVKM. The CDR3 loop reads CASSSPRTGVNSPLHF. CDR3 DNA sequence: TGTGCCAGCAGTTCTCCTCGGACAGGGGTGAATTCACCCCTCCACTTT.

This clone was detected a few times. The J gene is TRBJ2-2, the V gene TRBV6-1, with 12 positions matching TRBD2. The CDR3 contains 18 residues. V lost 2 bases to trimming and J lost 1 base; unmatched junction nucleotides: 5. Germline lookup yields CDR1 MNHNS and CDR2 SASEGT. Written as DNA, the CDR3 is TGTGCCAGCAGTGAACGCCAACTAGCGGGGGGGAACACCGGGGAGCTGTTTTTT. Translated, it gives CASSERQLAGGNTGELFF.

This clone was counted once. Here the CDR3 reads CASTRTGDLYNEQFF. In DNA, the CDR3 is TGTGCCAGTACAAGAACGGGGGACCTGTACAATGAGCAGTTCTTC. The chain links TRBV19 to TRBJ2-1; D is perhaps TRBD2 (6 bases). Germline V gene data show CDR1 as LNHDA and CDR2 as SQIVND (reference sequence). The CDR3 extends over 15 amino acids. V was pared by 7 bases and J by 4 bases, with 17 bases between.